Detailed here is one T cell receptor (beta chain). The treatment here: over 15 received Ad26.COV2.S at low or high dose, single or two shots; 5 received placebo; per-sample allocation not given. The samples date from day 63 after the first vaccine or placebo injection. These data are taken from a study of Ad26.COV2.S vaccination and SARS-CoV-2 variants. Some clones are missing from TCRdb's copy, which holds only in-frame ones; the method was immunoSEQ multiplex PCR. The sample lists fewer than 500,000 clones, roughly 88% occurring once. V gave up 6 bases and J gave up 5 bases; unmatched junction bases: 9. Per the germline V gene, CDR1 is KGHSH and CDR2 is LQKENI. The CDR3 is 16 residues long.

The sample consisted of peripheral blood, taken in a trial of Ad26.COV2.S vaccine versus placebo. The clonotype comes from a person aged 18-60 years who received the Ad26.COV2.S COVID-19 vaccine or a placebo. The chain couples TRBV18 to TRBJ2-5; TRBD2 matches at 13 bases. Here the CDR3 reads CASSPGLAGVRETQYF. CDR3 coding DNA: TGTGCCAGCTCCCCCGGACTAGCGGGAGTAAGGGAGACCCAGTACTTC. Together with reference TRBV18 and TRBJ2-5, the CDR3 gives the full variable domain: NAGVMQNPRHLVRRRGQEARLRCSPMKGHSHVYWYRQLPEEGLKFMVYLQKENIIDESGMPKERFSAEFPKEGPSILRIQQVVRGDSAAYFCASSPGLAGVRETQYFGPGTRLLVL.